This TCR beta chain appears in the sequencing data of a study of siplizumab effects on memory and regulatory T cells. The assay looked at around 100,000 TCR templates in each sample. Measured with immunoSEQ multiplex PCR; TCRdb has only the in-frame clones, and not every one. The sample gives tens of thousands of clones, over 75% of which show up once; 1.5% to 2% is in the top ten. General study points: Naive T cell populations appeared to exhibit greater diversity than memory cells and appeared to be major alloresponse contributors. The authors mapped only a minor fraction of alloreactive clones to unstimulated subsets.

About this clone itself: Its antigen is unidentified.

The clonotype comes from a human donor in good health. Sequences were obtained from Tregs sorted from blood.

The CDR3: CASSYSGGRKTDTQYF. CDR3 nucleotide sequence: TGTGCCAGCAGTTACTCGGGGGGGAGGAAGACAGATACGCAGTATTTT. The chain carries TRBV6-6 and TRBJ2-3; TRBD2 agrees at 7 bases. V was pared by 0 bases and J by 3 bases, with 6 bases of the junction left unmatched. The CDR3 sequence is 16 residues long. Germline V lookup: CDR1 MNHNY, CDR2 SVGAGI (reference sequence).